One and the same sample provided the 29 T cell receptor beta chains below, sequenced in a study of regulatory T cells in long-lasting Graves disease (dated by TCRdb to the early 2020s). Library method: multiplex PCR. Sequenced on an Illumina HiSeq 4000. TCR beta libraries were built with iRepertoire HTBI primers and Arm-PCR amplification of CDR3 regions. Clones were called with MiXCR by TCRdb after fastp trimmed the public reads at Q25, and only in-frame beta chains were retained. CDR3 protein sequences are deduplicated, and each keeps its most common genes and DNA. This sample comprises around 420,000 distinct CDR3 sequences, roughly a sixth of them detected only once. The ten top clones hold around a fifth of the sample. The label giving this sample's time point can be read as: newly diagnosed GD, antithyroid drugs for less than 3 months. For both TCR sequencing and RNA sequencing, RNA was extracted from PBMCs in TRIzol.

The sequences come from peripheral blood mononuclear cells (PBMCs), collected at new diagnosis, from a patient treated with antithyroid drugs. The receptors here all came from a female donor with Graves disease.

The chain links TRBV6-2 or TRBV6-3 to TRBJ1-1; 7 positions agree with TRBD1. Per germline, CDR1 MNHEY and CDR2 SVGEGT. J gave up 1 base and V 5 bases, and 4 bases lay outside the gene matches. The CDR3 is made up of 14 amino acids. The CDR3 bases are TGTGCCAGCAGTGCCAGACAGGGGAACACTGAAGCTTTCTTT. This gives the protein CASSARQGNTEAFF.

The table lists this clonotype with many counts. The rearrangement links TRBV6-1 to TRBJ2-7, with TRBD2 as a possible D gene (6 bases). The germline V and J ends were trimmed by 5 bases and 0 bases, with 20 bases remaining between them. The germline gives CDR1 MNHNS, CDR2 SASEGT. This CDR3 has 17 residues. CDR3 DNA: TGTGCCAGCAGTCTCAACGGGGTGAGGCGGGACTCCTACGAGCAGTACTTC. Translated: CASSLNGVRRDSYEQYF.

At least ten counts were recorded for this clonotype. This chain connects TRBV4-1 to TRBJ1-1; perhaps TRBD1 as D (5 bases). The CDR3 has 14 residues. The germline V gene has CDR1 MGHRA and CDR2 YSYEKL. V was cut by 4 bases and J by 2 bases, with 11 bases left in between. The CDR3 bases are TGCGCCAGCAGCCGTAGACAGACCAACACTGAAGCTTTCTTT. It is translated as CASSRRQTNTEAFF.

The gene calls are TRBV24-1 and TRBJ2-2; possibly TRBD2 for D (6 bases). This CDR3 spans 16 amino acids. The germline V and J ends were trimmed by 3 bases and 4 bases, with 14 bases remaining between them. The V gene's germline CDR1 is KGHDR and CDR2 SFDVKD. The CDR3 DNA reads as TGTGCCACCAGTGATCCCCGGGACTCGGCCACCGGGGAGCTGTTTTTT. Encoded protein: CATSDPRDSATGELFF.

Of note for this clonotype: A much larger clonotype is one base distant, so this may be a read error. The chain has TRBV4-1 and TRBJ2-3; D perhaps matches TRBD2 (5 bases). Germline loops: CDR1 MGHRA, CDR2 YSYEKL. The V end lost 3 bases, the J end lost 2 bases, and 9 bases lay between the germline ends. This CDR3 has 14 amino acids. CDR3: CASSQYSDTDTQYF. CDR3 DNA sequence: TGCGCCAGCAGCCAGTATAGCGACACAGATACGCAGTATTTT.

This clonotype was found a few times. The chain uses TRBV29-1 and TRBJ1-4, with D tentatively TRBD1 (5 bases). The CDR3 contains 12 residues. Trimming left V 6 bases short and J 8 bases short, with 13 bases between. The germline CDR1 and CDR2 sequences are SQVTM and ANQGSEA. The CDR3 loop is CSVSGGDEKLFF. CDR3 coding DNA: TGCAGCGTCTCCGGCGGGGACGAAAAACTGTTTTTT.

This clonotype was recorded many times. The V call is TRBV12-3 or TRBV12-4, the J call TRBJ2-7; D not resolved. The CDR3 spans 18 residues. Trimming pared 2 bases from V and 1 base from J, leaving 21 bases between. CDR3 region: CASSLNWVEGYNSYEQYF. Here the CDR3 DNA reads TGTGCCAGCAGTTTAAACTGGGTGGAAGGCTACAATTCCTACGAGCAGTACTTC.

This clonotype was detected a few times. The rearrangement links TRBV4-3 to TRBJ2-7; 9 nucleotides align to TRBD2. The junction had 13 bases not matched to a gene; V was cut back by 4 bases and J by 6 bases. Germline lookup yields CDR1 LGHNA and CDR2 YSLEER. The CDR3 is 16 amino acids. In DNA form, the CDR3 reads TGCGCCAGCAGCCTTGGGGTTGGGGTAGCGGGAGCCGAGCAGTACTTC. Encoded protein: CASSLGVGVAGAEQYF.

Comments on this clonotype: The conserved closing phenylalanine or tryptophan is absent in this CDR3, likely reflecting a read error. This chain connects TRBV12-3 or TRBV12-4 to TRBJ1-3, with D uncertain. The CDR3 runs to 16 residues. The V gene lost 1 base and the J gene lost 0 bases, with 10 bases spanning the gap. The CDR3 sequence is CASSLVVFSSGNTIYL. CDR3 nucleotides: TGTGCCAGCAGTTTAGTTGTCTTCAGCTCTGGAAACACCATATATCTT.

The V call is TRBV19, the J call TRBJ2-1; 8 bases are shared with TRBD2. There are 15 residues in the CDR3. CDR1 and CDR2 from the germline V gene are LNHDA and SQIVND (reference sequence). V was clipped by 5 bases and J by 8 bases; unmatched bases: 11. The CDR3 protein is CASSPGGAHLDEQFF. The CDR3 bases are TGTGCCAGTAGTCCCGGGGGGGCTCACCTCGATGAGCAGTTCTTC. Full variable domain (outside the CDR3, taken from reference TRBV19 and TRBJ2-1): DGGITQSPKYLFRKEGQNVTLSCEQNLNHDAMYWYRQDPGQGLRLIYYSQIVNDFQKGDIAEGYSVSREKKESFPLTVTSAQKNPTAFYLCASSPGGAHLDEQFFGPGTRLTVL.

The chain is built from TRBV12-3 or TRBV12-4 and TRBJ2-2, with TRBD1 matching 9 bases. V lost 6 bases, J lost 5 bases, and 7 bases stayed unmatched. The CDR3 spans 15 residues. The chain's CDR3 is CASREGQGRTGELFF. In nucleotides, the CDR3 is TGTGCCAGCAGGGAGGGACAGGGTAGGACCGGGGAGCTGTTTTTT.

This clonotype has a count of ten or more. The J gene is TRBJ2-7, the V gene TRBV7-9, with 11 bases aligning to TRBD2. After removal of 5 bases from V and 5 bases from J, the junction contained 14 bases not matched to a gene. CDR3 length: 17 amino acids. Germline CDR1 and CDR2: SEHNR and FQNEAQ (reference sequence). CDR3: CASSVQRLAGRVDEQYF. The CDR3 coding sequence is TGTGCCAGCAGCGTCCAGAGACTAGCGGGAAGGGTCGACGAGCAGTACTTC.

This clonotype was recorded only once. The chain is built from TRBV7-2 and TRBJ2-1, with 10 bases identical to TRBD2. The J segment lost 10 bases and the V segment lost 1 base, leaving 4 bases of the junction unmatched. This CDR3 spans 14 amino acids. The germline V gene has CDR1 SGHTA and CDR2 FQGNSA. CDR3 sequence: CTSSLVLAGGEQFF. The CDR3 DNA sequence: TGTACCAGCAGCTTAGTCTTAGCGGGAGGCGAGCAGTTCTTC. Filled out from reference TRBV7-2 and TRBJ2-1, the complete variable domain reads GAGVSQSPSNKVTEKGKDVELRCDPISGHTALYWYRQSLGQGLEFLIYFQGNSAPDKSGLPSDRFSAERTGGSVSTLTIQRTQQEDSAVYLCTSSLVLAGGEQFFGPGTRLTVL.

This clonotype has a count of ten or more. V is TRBV7-3 and J is TRBJ2-1; D uncertain. Looked up from germline, CDR1 is SGHTA and CDR2 is FQGTGA. The CDR3 runs 14 residues. Trimming took 0 bases from V and 5 from J, leaving 8 bases between them. CDR3 DNA sequence: TGTGCCAGCAGCTTAACTGGCGGCAACAATGAGCAGTTCTTC. Its protein product is CASSLTGGNNEQFF.

In this sample, this clonotype turned up many times. CDR3 region: CASSLGFGLTNTEAFF. The DNA for the CDR3 is TGTGCCAGCAGCTTAGGATTCGGACTTACGAACACTGAAGCTTTCTTT. The chain recombines TRBV11-2 with TRBJ1-1; D unclear. CDR1 is SGHAT, CDR2 FQNNGV, per germline. V was pared by 1 base and J by 1 base, with 13 bases between. This CDR3 region has 16 residues.

This chain connects TRBV6-5 to TRBJ2-1, with TRBD2 identical over 8 bases. The trim removed 2 bases at V and 5 bases at J, leaving 11 bases unmatched. Germline values: CDR1 MNHEY, CDR2 SVGAGI. The CDR3 loop spans 17 amino acids. This chain's CDR3 is CASSYGLAQISHNEQFF. The CDR3 DNA reads TGTGCCAGCAGTTACGGACTAGCCCAGATTTCCCACAATGAGCAGTTCTTC.

At least ten counts were recorded for this clonotype. The chain combines TRBV7-2 with TRBJ2-7, with 8 bases fitting TRBD2. Per germline, CDR1 SGHTA and CDR2 FQGNSA. The V and J ends lost 0 bases and 7 bases, in that order; junction bases with no gene match: 8. The CDR3 is made up of 15 amino acids. CDR3 nucleotides: TGTGCCAGCAGCTTAGCGGGACTAGGGATGAGGGAGCAGTACTTC. Amino acids: CASSLAGLGMREQYF.

The genes are TRBV2 and TRBJ2-7; possibly TRBD1 for D (5 bases). Germline lookup yields CDR1 SNHLY and CDR2 FYNNEI. V dropped 3 bases and J dropped 5 bases, with 11 bases sitting between them. The CDR3 has 13 amino acids. CDR3 sequence: CASSEQGVHEQYF. As DNA, the CDR3 is TGTGCCAGCAGTGAGCAGGGCGTTCACGAGCAGTACTTC.

In this sample, this clonotype turned up many times. V and J are TRBV7-3 and TRBJ2-2; weak D call: TRBD2 (6 bases). Germline loops: CDR1 SGHTA, CDR2 FQGTGA. The CDR3 spans 19 residues. V lost 3 bases and J 6 bases, leaving 26 bases between the germline ends. CDR3 sequence reads: CASSFEAPRRGGWSGELFF. CDR3 nucleotides: TGTGCCAGCAGCTTTGAAGCCCCAAGGAGGGGTGGGTGGTCCGGGGAGCTGTTTTTT.

This clonotype was observed at least ten times. The chain recombines TRBV20-1 with TRBJ2-7; tentative D call: TRBD1 (6 bases). V lost 3 bases to trimming and J lost 5 bases, with 11 bases between them. The germline CDR1 and CDR2 sequences are DFQATT and SNEGSKA (reference sequence). The CDR3 has 12 amino acids. This CDR3 is CSASMGAHEQYF. CDR3 nucleotide sequence: TGCAGTGCTAGTATGGGGGCCCACGAGCAGTACTTC.

This clonotype was observed many times. The rearrangement links TRBV6-1 to TRBJ1-4; 9 bases align to TRBD1. After removal of 8 bases from V and 8 bases from J, the junction contained 9 bases not matched to a gene. Germline V gene data show CDR1 as MNHNS and CDR2 as SASEGT. The length of the CDR3 is 14 residues. The CDR3 DNA is TGTGCCAGCTCGAGGGACAGGGAGTCGGAAAAACTGTTTTTT. This gives the protein CASSRDRESEKLFF.

In the case of this clonotype: A read error may account for a junction end that differs from germline. This chain connects TRBV30 to TRBJ2-1, with TRBD2 matching over 12 bases. The CDR3 runs 13 residues. From germline, CDR1 is GTSNPN and CDR2 SVGIG (reference sequence). CDR3 DNA: TGTGCCTGGAGTGGGACTAGCGGGGCCCTCATGTACTTC. Protein sequence: CAWSGTSGALMYF.

This clonotype was found a few times. This chain joins TRBV9 and TRBJ1-2; 8 bases match TRBD1. Germline V gives CDR1 SGDLS, CDR2 YYNGEE. The ends lost 3 bases at V and 3 bases at J; junction bases unmatched: 10. This CDR3 is built from 16 residues. The CDR3 DNA reads TGTGCCAGCAGCGCGAGGGGACAGGACCGTGACTATGGCTACACCTTC. This sequence encodes CASSARGQDRDYGYTF.

This clonotype was detected only a few times. In this CDR3 the conserved last residue, phenylalanine or tryptophan, is missing, so a read error is likely. The chain combines TRBV5-6 with TRBJ1-2; 12 nucleotides line up with TRBD1. The CDR3 is made up of 15 amino acids. CDR1 is SGHDT and CDR2 is YYEEEE in the germline V gene. CDR3 sequence reads: CASSFRDRGHYGYTL. In DNA, the CDR3 is TGTGCTAGCAGCTTCCGGGACAGGGGGCACTATGGCTACACCCTC.

Comment on this clonotype: Being one base from a much bigger clone, this may be a read error. The V gene is TRBV7-2, the J gene TRBJ1-1; unclear D gene. CDR3 length: 14 residues. The germline V and J ends were trimmed by 1 base and 5 bases, with 11 bases remaining between them. Germline V gene data show CDR1 as SGHTA and CDR2 as FQGNSA. CDR3 DNA: TGTGCCAGCAGCTTAGGGCAGGTCCGTACTGAAGCTTTCTTT. This sequence encodes CASSLGQVRTEAFF.

This clonotype was seen a few times. V usage is TRBV24-1 and J usage is TRBJ1-5; 8 bases fit TRBD1. The CDR3 sequence is 17 residues long. V trimming: 2 bases; J trimming: 3 bases; junction bases outside the gene matches: 8. Germline CDR1 reads KGHDR; CDR2 reads SFDVKD. The CDR3: CATSDSQQGVNNQPQHF. The DNA of the CDR3 is TGTGCCACCAGTGATTCTCAACAGGGGGTGAACAATCAGCCCCAGCATTTT.

At least ten counts were recorded for this clonotype. The chain has TRBV12-3 or TRBV12-4 and TRBJ2-3, with D uncertain. The V end was cut by 5 bases, the J end by 0 bases, with 9 bases between. The CDR3 is made up of 14 amino acids. The CDR3 bases are TGTGCCAGCAGTCCCCTTAAGAGCACAGATACGCAGTATTTT. The encoded protein is CASSPLKSTDTQYF.

This chain links TRBV9 with TRBJ2-1; 8 bases are a match to TRBD2. CDR3 length equals 13 residues. Germline-derived CDR1 and CDR2 are SGDLS and YYNGEE. Losses at the gene ends were 2 bases for V and 13 bases for J; bases not matched to a gene: 8. The CDR3 sequence: CASSVLTGGAQFF. The CDR3 DNA sequence: TGTGCCAGCAGCGTTCTAACCGGGGGGGCCCAGTTCTTC. Supplemented by reference TRBV9 and TRBJ2-1, the full variable domain reads DSGVTQTPKHLITATGQRVTLRCSPRSGDLSVYWYQQSLDQGLQFLIQYYNGEERAKGNILERFSAQQFPDLHSELNLSSLELGDSALYFCASSVLTGGAQFFGPGTRLTVL.

This clonotype occurred many times. V and J are TRBV15 and TRBJ2-1; D remains unclear. V was cut by 1 base and J by 0 bases, with 7 bases left in between. This CDR3 has 15 amino acids. Germline CDR1 is LNHNV and CDR2 is YYDKDF (reference sequence). In DNA form, the CDR3 reads TGTGCCACCAGCAGAGGGCGTCGCTCCTACAATGAGCAGTTCTTC. Amino acid sequence: CATSRGRRSYNEQFF. The full variable domain, completed using reference TRBV15 and TRBJ2-1, is DAMVIQNPRYQVTQFGKPVTLSCSQTLNHNVMYWYQQKSSQAPKLLFHYYDKDFNNEADTPDNFQSRRPNTSFCFLDIRSPGLGDTAMYLCATSRGRRSYNEQFFGPGTRLTVL.